Here is one TCR beta chain with its context. This clonotype was found a few times. Its antigen is currently not known. No clone much larger than this one lies a single base away; base qualities are absent. TCR beta CDR3 regions were amplified from RNA transcripts. A first-round RT-PCR of the TCR CDR3 used the HTBI primer set with the Qiagen OneStep RT-PCR kit. A second multiplex PCR round built the libraries, followed by size selection and purification. Libraries were sequenced paired-end with 100 bp reads on an Illumina HiSeq2000. Turning to the authors' computational methods: SOAPnuke was used to process the raw data, throwing out any read that contained adapters or uncalled bases, had a mean Phred below 15, or lacked an exact constant-primer or identifier match. COPE v1.2.5 was used to merge the high-quality paired reads, and each unique nucleotide sequence was defined as a clonotype. Clonotypes were aligned to IMGT TRBV, TRBD and TRBJ reference segments using MiTCR v1.1. The analysis included only V-J combinations with a frequency above 0.0001, which together covered around 99% of the repertoires. A TCS score was defined as the ratio of F50 (clonal expansion) to E x V (chaos), with BLOSUM62-based TCRdist applied between CDR3 peptides within each V-J. Welch's t-statistics and random forest reduced approximately 520 V-J features to about 13, which were used in a naive Bayes classifier (R e1071). TCRdb reworked the public reads: Q25 trimming with fastp, MiXCR clone assembly, productive beta chains retained. Each CDR3 protein gets just one entry, which takes the most common genes and DNA from the rows behind it. TCRdb's processing, not the authors' own work, is the source of the V and J calls. In this sample the table shows more than 500,000 distinct CDR3 sequences, roughly 15% of which occur a single time. The top ten hold 25% to 30% of the sample.

From a lookup of the germline V gene, CDR1 and CDR2 are MDHEN and SYDVKM. The CDR3 numbers 15 residues from cysteine through phenylalanine. Only CDR3 DNA is held: 45 bases, read in frame from base 1. From V the trimming removes 4 bases and from J it removes 4 bases, while the gene matches leave 5 bases of the junction unaccounted for. The sample belongs to a study of T cells in Graves' hyperthyroidism and ophthalmopathy (dated by TCRdb to the late 2010s). Background for the entire study: Peripheral blood was collected at initial diagnosis, before any treatment. A discovery cohort of 95 to 100 patients, approximately 44 with Graves' ophthalmopathy and about 58 with stable Graves' hyperthyroidism, was used to find distinguishing TCR V-J signatures. Whether ophthalmopathy could be predicted prospectively was tested in an independent validation cohort made up of 18 to 20 hyperthyroidism patients plus 17 patients who later progressed to ophthalmopathy. The 75 to 100 discovery patients were randomly divided into training and test sets at a 7:3 ratio. In roughly six Graves' hyperthyroidism patients, the study also compared T-cell repertoires from thyroid tissue with T-cell repertoires from blood. Following sampling, methimazole starting at 30 mg daily was given to hyperthyroidism patients, and high-dose intravenous methylprednisolone was given to ophthalmopathy patients. The paper describes TCR Vbeta CDR3 sequencing of 135 peripheral blood samples, made up of about 41 ophthalmopathy patients, roughly 80 hyperthyroidism patients and 17 progressor patients.

Results the study describes overall, beyond this receptor: A model built on a 13 V-J signature distinguished ophthalmopathy from stable hyperthyroidism, reaching 85% to 90% sensitivity and around 81% specificity in cross-validation and 80%/75% in testing. In validation, the model predicted progression to ophthalmopathy a median of roughly 6.1 months before onset, with about 70% sensitivity and 72.22% specificity. Sample size was not statistically predetermined, and investigators were not blinded to group allocation. Most expanded thyroid clonotypes (frequency above 0.001) were also detected in blood, suggesting blood repertoires may reflect thyroid immune responses.

In the ophthalmopathy patients, disease was moderately to severely active, with a Clinical Activity Score of 3 or more, a NOSPECS grade of 4 or more, and a duration of less than 3 months. Any patient with an uncontrolled infection, another autoimmune disease, pregnancy or lactation was excluded. Diagnoses were established on the basis of clinical symptoms, serum thyroxine and TRAb, thyroid ultrasound, and orbital computed tomography. PBMCs were separated from about 10 ml of fresh peripheral blood using Ficoll-Paque density gradient centrifugation. Total RNA was extracted using Trizol reagent, and RNA quality was assessed on an Agilent 2100 Bioanalyzer.

Sequenced material: blood. The chain joins TRBV28 to TRBJ2-3; TRBD1 matches 10 bases in the middle. This clonotype was obtained from a woman in her 30s with Graves' ophthalmopathy. The CDR3 loop reads CASSSWTGGADTQYF. The nucleotide sequence is given as TGTGCCAGCAGTTCATGGACAGGGGGAGCAGATACGCAGTATTTT.